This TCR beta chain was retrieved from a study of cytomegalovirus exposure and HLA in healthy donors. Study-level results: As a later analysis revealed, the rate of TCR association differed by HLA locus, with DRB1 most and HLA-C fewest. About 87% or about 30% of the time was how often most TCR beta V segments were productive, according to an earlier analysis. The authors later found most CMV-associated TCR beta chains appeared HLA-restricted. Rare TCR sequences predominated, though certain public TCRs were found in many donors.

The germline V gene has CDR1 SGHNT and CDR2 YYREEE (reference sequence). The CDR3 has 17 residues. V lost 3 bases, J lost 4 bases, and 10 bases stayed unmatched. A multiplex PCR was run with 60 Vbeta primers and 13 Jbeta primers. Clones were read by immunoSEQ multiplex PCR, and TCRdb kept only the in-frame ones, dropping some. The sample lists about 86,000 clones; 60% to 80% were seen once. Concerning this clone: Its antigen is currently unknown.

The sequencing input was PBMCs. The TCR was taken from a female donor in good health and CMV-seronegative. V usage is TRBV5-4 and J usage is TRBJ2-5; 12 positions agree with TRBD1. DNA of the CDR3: TGTGCCAGCAGCTGGGGGACAGGGGGCGCGACGATAGAGACCCAGTACTTC. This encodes CASSWGTGGATIETQYF.